This T cell receptor (beta chain) stems from a study of graft-versus-host responses after intestinal transplantation (dated by TCRdb to about 2021). Some background on the complete study: Multivisceral, liver-intestinal, or isolated intestinal transplants were received by the recipients. Graft-versus-host and host-versus-graft alloreactive T cell clones were tracked in the graft, circulation and bone marrow after intestinal transplantation using bulk TCR-beta CDR3 sequencing. Rather than being sequenced by the commercial service, samples from a few later patients were sequenced in-house on an Illumina MiSeq and processed with MiXCR. A cohort of about 26 intestinal transplant recipients, including one retransplant, was enrolled, and 3 patients lacking pretransplant specimens were excluded. To identify alloreactive clones, pre-transplant mixed lymphocyte reaction products were sequenced and then compared with unstimulated pre-transplant donor and recipient T cells. Donor T cell macrochimerism was defined as a peak of at least 4% donor T cells among recipient peripheral blood mononuclear cells. Every recipient was given anti-thymocyte globulin induction, then maintenance tacrolimus and steroids for 3 to 4 years. The research as a whole found: Early after transplant, peak levels of circulating GvH clones were found to be associated with declines in HvG clones. GvH clones turned up in recipient bone marrow, with some appearing earlier in ileal mucosa or blood, a pattern consistent with an intestinal mucosal origin. High GvH to HvG T cell clonal ratios were observed in the allografts of patients with donor T cell macrochimerism. The relatively low number and heterogeneity of intestinal transplant patients limited the conclusions.

This specimen's time point label, interpreted: cells obtained before transplantation from donor or recipient. CD3+CD4+ and CD3+CD8+ populations were FACS-sorted from unstimulated pre-transplant donor and recipient cells taken from spleen or lymph nodes. The library was produced with the immunoSEQ multiplex PCR assay. In most patients, genomic DNA was isolated using the Qiagen DNeasy Blood and Tissue Kit and sent frozen to Adaptive Biotechnologies for TCR sequencing. For most patients, genomic DNA was subjected to high-throughput TCR-beta CDR3 sequencing by Adaptive Biotechnologies. The paper's data handling went like this. Adaptive's ImmunoSEQ software was the source of the TCR sequencing data for about 18 patients, while three other patients were processed with MiXCR and VDJtools. To correct CD4 versus CD8 sorting errors, any sequence found in both subsets at a frequency ratio below 5:1 was removed. CDR3 nucleotide sequences shared by donor and recipient were removed because the origin of these sequences could not be assigned. To be classed as alloreactive, a clone needed at least 2-fold expansion over unstimulated cells and a minimum CFSE-low frequency of 0.002% (template counts) or 0.001% (read counts). Mappable clones were those detected in sequenced pre-transplant spleen, lymph node, or MLR CFSE-low populations of the donor or recipient. Cumulative frequency of alloreactive clones was calculated as a percentage of all sequences weighted by copy number. TCRdb stores this immuneACCESS table with in-frame sequences only. Part of the clones is absent; in the studies checked, under half of the shortfall reflects unresolved V genes, and no reason is known for the rest. That table gives V, J and clone size, and the DNA gave D and trimming. This sample holds tens of thousands of clones; approximately 90% were observed only once. 7.6% of the sample lies in the top ten.

To note about this clone: Its specific antigen is unknown. Base qualities are not recorded, but no much larger clone differs from it by a single base.

This sequence was found in a human donor who was the organ donor for an intestinal transplant. The specimen was unstimulated CD8+ T cells sorted from spleen or lymph node cells, collected before transplant.

Read as DNA, the sequence is TGTGCCAGCAGCTTTTCAGGGAGCTCCTACGAGCAGTACTTC. Translated, it gives CASSFSGSSYEQYF. This receptor chain uses TRBV5-4 and TRBJ2-7; the D call could be TRBD1 or TRBD2, with each sharing 5 bases. The CDR3, from cysteine to phenylalanine, totals 14 residues. The entry retains the CDR3 DNA only, 42 bases that are in frame from base 1. V and J lose 2 bases and 0 bases, and a span of 9 bases separates them. From the germline V gene (reference sequence), CDR1 is SGHNT and CDR2 is YYREEE.